This T cell receptor beta chain stems from a study of blood T cell repertoires in COVID-19. Study-level background: Acute and convalescent COVID-19 specimens originated in the United States, Italy and Spain.

Original data processing: Reference gene primer amplification gave nucleated cell count estimates. Clones were read by immunoSEQ multiplex PCR, and TCRdb kept only the in-frame ones, dropping some. That table gives V, J and clone size, and the DNA gave D and trimming. The sample lists approximately 200,000 clones; approximately 89% were seen once. This clone was counted once. The receptor was derived from a woman under 40 with acute or convalescent COVID-19. Sequencing used peripheral blood.

CDR3: CASSFGGQPQHF. The CDR3 DNA reads TGTGCCAGCAGCTTTGGCGGTCAGCCCCAGCATTTT. The V call is TRBV11-2, the J call TRBJ1-5, with no clear D. Germline V CDR1 and CDR2: SGHAT, FQNNGV. V gave up 3 bases and J gave up 6 bases, with 6 bases separating them. The CDR3 runs 12 residues.